This T cell receptor (beta chain) was sequenced for a study of blood T cell repertoires in COVID-19. About the study: Acute-phase and convalescent COVID-19 samples originated in the United States, Italy and Spain.

In the authors' workflow: It was from reference gene primer amplification that nucleated cell counts were estimated. Using immunoSEQ multiplex PCR, the repertoire was profiled, and TCRdb retains in-frame clones only, with some absent. V and J calls and clone size are those listed in that table; D and trimming were worked out from the DNA. The top ten hold about 2.2% of the sample, which has 250,000 to 350,000 clones, roughly 87% seen once. Per germline, CDR1 SGHTA and CDR2 FQGNSA. This CDR3 is built from 16 residues. The V segment lost 3 bases and the J segment 5 bases; nucleotides outside the gene matches: 10.

The source of this sequence is a woman between 50 and 59 years old who had recovered from COVID-19. The chain recombines TRBV7-2 with TRBJ1-2, with 9 bases aligning to TRBD1. The sequenced sample was peripheral blood. For the CDR3, the DNA is TGTGCCAGCAGCTTGTCCCGGGACAGGGCCCTTTATGGCTACACCTTC. Its protein product is CASSLSRDRALYGYTF.